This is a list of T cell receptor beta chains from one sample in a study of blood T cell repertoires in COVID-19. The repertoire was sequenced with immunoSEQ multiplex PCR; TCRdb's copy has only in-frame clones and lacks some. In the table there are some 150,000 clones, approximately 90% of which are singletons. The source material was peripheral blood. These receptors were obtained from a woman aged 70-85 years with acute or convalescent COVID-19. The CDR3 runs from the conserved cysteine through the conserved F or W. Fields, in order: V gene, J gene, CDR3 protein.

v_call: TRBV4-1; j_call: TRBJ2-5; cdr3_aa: CASSLSPGAGQETQYF
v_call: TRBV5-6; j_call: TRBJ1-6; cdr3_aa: CASSLEGVELTLHF
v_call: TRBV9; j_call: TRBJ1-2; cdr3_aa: CASSNGDRSFTF
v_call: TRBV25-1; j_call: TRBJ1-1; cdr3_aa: CASPHRGSTEAFF
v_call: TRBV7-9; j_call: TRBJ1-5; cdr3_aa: CASAGAAHSNQPQHF
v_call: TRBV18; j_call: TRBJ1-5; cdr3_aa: CASSPPGQGAPQHF
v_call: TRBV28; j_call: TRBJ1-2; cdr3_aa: CASSYGTGASSRYGYTF
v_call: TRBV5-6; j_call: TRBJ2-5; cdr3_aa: CASSLVGQAGETQYF
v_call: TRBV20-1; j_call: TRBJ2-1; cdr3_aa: CSASRTSGGAYEQFF
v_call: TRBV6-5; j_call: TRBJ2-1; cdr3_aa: CASSDLAGANNEQFF
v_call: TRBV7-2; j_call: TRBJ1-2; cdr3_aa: CASSPPGYGYTF
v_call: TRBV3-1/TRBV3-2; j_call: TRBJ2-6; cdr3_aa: CASSPGQGLAGANVLTF
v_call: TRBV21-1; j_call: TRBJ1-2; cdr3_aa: CASSRRLTGFDGYTF
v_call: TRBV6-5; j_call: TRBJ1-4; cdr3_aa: CASRTLGGGEKLFF
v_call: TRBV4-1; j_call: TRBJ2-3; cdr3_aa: CASSQVGRDRGTDTQYF
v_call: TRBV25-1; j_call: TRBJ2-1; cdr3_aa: CASTRGTGGYSNEQFF
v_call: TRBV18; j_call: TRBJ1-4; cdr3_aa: CASSPFPAGVATNEKLFF
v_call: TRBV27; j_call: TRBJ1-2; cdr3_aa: CASSSWTGGDYGYTF
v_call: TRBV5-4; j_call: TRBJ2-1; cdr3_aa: CASSLAKGLTYNEQFF
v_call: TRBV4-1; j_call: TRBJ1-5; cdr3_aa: CASSQLRTYQGNQPQHF
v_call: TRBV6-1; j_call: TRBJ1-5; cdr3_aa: CASSDGQGGQPQHF
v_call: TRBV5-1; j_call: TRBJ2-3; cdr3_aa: CASSGGDRGFTDTQYF
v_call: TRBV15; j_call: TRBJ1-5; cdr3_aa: CATSRSITGFNQPQHF
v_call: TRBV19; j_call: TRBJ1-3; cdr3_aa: CASSIKGSLSGNTIYF
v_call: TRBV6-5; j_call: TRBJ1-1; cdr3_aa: CASNQGWYTEAFF
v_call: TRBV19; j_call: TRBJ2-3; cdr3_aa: CASTQWGTGLDTQYF
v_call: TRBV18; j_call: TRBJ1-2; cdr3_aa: CASSPKGTGGSARGYTF
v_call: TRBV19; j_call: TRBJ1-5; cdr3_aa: CASSILGGRGGYSNQPQHF
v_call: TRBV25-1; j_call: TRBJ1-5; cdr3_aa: CASSAPLTGNQHF
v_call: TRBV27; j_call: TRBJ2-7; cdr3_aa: CASRSGFTNEQYF
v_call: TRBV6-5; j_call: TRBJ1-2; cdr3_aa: CASSYRETNYGYTF
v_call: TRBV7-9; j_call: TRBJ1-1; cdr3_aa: CASSWGRGRADTEAFF
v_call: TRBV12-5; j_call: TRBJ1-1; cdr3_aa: CASGLVQSYTEAFF
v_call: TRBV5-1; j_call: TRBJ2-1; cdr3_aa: CASSLESHRGKLFF
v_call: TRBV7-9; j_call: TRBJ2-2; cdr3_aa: CASSPGGGANTGELFF
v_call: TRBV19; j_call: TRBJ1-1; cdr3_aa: CASSGRQGMNTEAFF
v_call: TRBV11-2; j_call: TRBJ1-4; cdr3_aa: CASSYGRGEKLFF
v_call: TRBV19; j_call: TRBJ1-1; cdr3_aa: CASSIDPIRGAEAFF
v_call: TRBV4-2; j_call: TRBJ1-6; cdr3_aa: CASSQAHAGGNSPLHF
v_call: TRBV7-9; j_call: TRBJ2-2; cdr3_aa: CASSRRNTGELFF
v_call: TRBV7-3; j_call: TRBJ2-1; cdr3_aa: CASSLRDDTGSSQFF
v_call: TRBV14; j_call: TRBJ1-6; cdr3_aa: CASSQRRTALHF
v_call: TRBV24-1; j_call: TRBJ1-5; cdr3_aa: CATSSPTGDQPQHF
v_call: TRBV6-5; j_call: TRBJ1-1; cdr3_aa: CASSYFLPGQNTEAFF
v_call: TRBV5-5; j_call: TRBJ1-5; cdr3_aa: CASSPTSSNQPQHF
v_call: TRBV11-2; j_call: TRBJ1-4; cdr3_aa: CASSSGLNEKLFF
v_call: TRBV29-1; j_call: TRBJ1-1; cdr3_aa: CTGQGPLEAFF
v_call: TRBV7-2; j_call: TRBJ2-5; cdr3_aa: CASLRTGQETQYF
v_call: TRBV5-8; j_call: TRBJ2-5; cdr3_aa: CASSLKTGPRETQYF
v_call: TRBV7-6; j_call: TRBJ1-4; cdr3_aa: CASSGVLGEKLFF
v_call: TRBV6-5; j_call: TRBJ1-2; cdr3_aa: CASSYEKGIGGYTF
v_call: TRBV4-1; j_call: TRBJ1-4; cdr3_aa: CASSQGPGQGIEKLFF
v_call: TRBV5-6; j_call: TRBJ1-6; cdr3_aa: CASSSSLGTGNSPLHF
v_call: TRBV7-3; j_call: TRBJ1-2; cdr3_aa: CASSLTGGVSYGYTF
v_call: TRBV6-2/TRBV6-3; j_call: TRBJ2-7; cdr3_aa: CASSYSGRRGEQYF
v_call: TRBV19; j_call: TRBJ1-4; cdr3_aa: CASRTPGQGDRKLFF
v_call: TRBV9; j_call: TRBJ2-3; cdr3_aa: CASSVDWESTQYF